A single sample gave rise to the 2 T cell receptor beta chains below, sequenced in a study of naive and memory T cell subsets. An equimolar mix of two oligonucleotides served as the beta constant-region primer for TRBC1 and TRBC2. Ligated cDNA was amplified by four rounds of PCR with nested alpha and beta constant-region primers and SP2. TCRdb passed the UMI-ligation and nested PCR reads through MiXCR, listing each CDR3 protein once. Among 20,000 to 25,000 distinct CDR3 sequences, 7% to 10% were seen once, and the ten largest hold 22%. The source material was central memory CD8+ T cells from blood. Receptors originate from a human donor in good health.

This clonotype has a handful of counts. This sequence joins TRBV4-1 and TRBJ1-1, with 7 bases aligning to TRBD1. V trimming: 4 bases; J trimming: 4 bases; junction bases outside the gene matches: 3. Germline CDR1 and CDR2: MGHRA and YSYEKL. The CDR3 totals 13 residues. The chain's CDR3 is CASSRTGATEAFF. The CDR3 DNA reads as TGCGCCAGCAGCCGAACAGGGGCCACTGAAGCTTTCTTT.

This clonotype has only a few counts. The rearrangement joins TRBV5-5 to TRBJ2-1, with D maybe TRBD2 (5 bases). The germline CDR1 and CDR2 sequences are SGHKS and YYEKEE (reference sequence). Trimming removed 0 bases at V and 2 bases at J, with 9 bases between. The CDR3 totals 15 residues. The CDR3 protein is CASSLVAEAYNEQFF. The CDR3 nucleotides read TGTGCCAGCAGCTTGGTTGCGGAGGCCTACAATGAGCAGTTCTTC. Combining the CDR3 with reference TRBV5-5 and TRBJ2-1 gives the whole variable domain DAGVTQSPTHLIKTRGQQVTLRCSPISGHKSVSWYQQVLGQGPQFIFQYYEKEERGRGNFPDRFSARQFPNYSSELNVNALLLGDSALYLCASSLVAEAYNEQFFGPGTRLTVL.